This TCR beta chain is from a study of cytomegalovirus exposure and HLA in healthy donors. Points from the study as a whole: The authors later found HLA-associated TCR beta chains more clonally expanded than equally common others. Researchers counted around 160 TCR beta chains as cytomegalovirus-associated. With DRB1 most and HLA-C fewest, TCR association rates differed between HLA loci in a later analysis. Rare TCR sequences predominated, though certain public TCRs were found in many donors.

Germline values: CDR1 MDHEN, CDR2 SYDVKM. This CDR3 is 12 amino acids long. V lost 7 bases, J lost 9 bases, and 13 bases lay in between. PCR employed 60 Vbeta and 13 Jbeta primers. The data were produced by immunoSEQ multiplex PCR, yet TCRdb's version contains in-frame clones alone and is incomplete. Of around 140,000 clones detected, 82% appear once; the ten largest clones hold approximately 2.3%. As for this clone: Its specificity is not known.

The sequence came from a male donor in good health and CMV-seronegative. The chain couples TRBV28 to TRBJ2-1; unclear D gene. The source material was PBMCs. The CDR3 loop reads CASNTETTEQFF. The CDR3 DNA reads TGTGCCAGCAACACCGAGACAACTGAGCAGTTCTTC.